The 13 T cell receptor beta chains in this list originate from one sample, sequenced in a study of blood T cell repertoires in COVID-19. The method was immunoSEQ multiplex PCR; TCRdb's version includes in-frame clones alone and lacks a portion of them. The data show 200,000 to 300,000 clones, with approximately 80% seen just once and 2% to 2.5% held by the top ten. The source material was peripheral blood. These receptors were collected from a man between 40 and 49 years old who had recovered from COVID-19.

The chain carries TRBV10-1 and TRBJ2-1; 15 positions match TRBD2. Germline loops: CDR1 WNHNN, CDR2 SYGVQD (reference sequence). Unmatched junction bases numbered 6, after V lost 4 bases and J lost 2 bases. This CDR3 is built from 18 residues. CDR3 DNA: TGCGCCAGCAGTGGGGGGACTAGCGGGAGGAAAACCTACAATGAGCAGTTCTTC. It encodes CASSGGTSGRKTYNEQFF.

This clone has only a few counts. V usage is TRBV5-5 and J usage is TRBJ2-7, with D possibly being TRBD2 (5 bases). V was shortened by 1 base and J by 2 bases, with 7 bases between the two germline ends. The CDR3 runs to 13 residues. Germline-derived CDR1 and CDR2 are SGHKS and YYEKEE (reference sequence). This CDR3 reads CASSLMRAYEQYF. The CDR3 nucleotides are TGTGCCAGCAGCTTGATGCGGGCCTACGAGCAGTACTTC.

This sequence joins TRBV5-4 and TRBJ2-6; 10 bases match TRBD2. The CDR3 extends over 16 amino acids. Looked up from germline, CDR1 is SGHNT and CDR2 is YYREEE (reference sequence). With 1 base clipped from V and 4 bases from J, the junction kept 2 bases outside the gene matches. DNA of the CDR3: TGTGCCAGCAGCTTGACTAGCGGGACGGGGGCCAACGTCCTGACTTTC. It specifies CASSLTSGTGANVLTF.

There are a few counts of this clone. The chain employs TRBV19 and TRBJ1-4, with TRBD1 matching 7 bases. V gave up 7 bases and J gave up 5 bases; unmatched junction bases: 10. The germline V gene encodes CDR1 LNHDA and CDR2 SQIVND (reference sequence). This CDR3 region has 15 residues. As DNA, the CDR3 is TGTGCCAGTAAAGAGAGCTCCAGGGGGAATGAAAAACTGTTTTTT. Translated: CASKESSRGNEKLFF.

The chain joins TRBV27 to TRBJ2-5; D is perhaps TRBD1 (6 bases). Germline lookup yields CDR1 MNHEY and CDR2 SMNVEV (reference sequence). V was clipped by 3 bases and J by 4 bases, with 12 bases between them. There are 14 residues in the CDR3. DNA of the CDR3: TGTGCCAGCAGTTTCGGCCAGGGGAGAGAGACCCAGTACTTC. Translating it yields CASSFGQGRETQYF.

This chain joins TRBV7-2 and TRBJ2-1; 9 bases map to TRBD2. Germline V gene sequence: CDR1 SGHTA, CDR2 FQGNSA. The CDR3 is 15 amino acids. J gave up 3 bases and V 5 bases, and 5 bases lay outside the gene matches. CDR3 bases: TGTGCCAGCAGCGGCCGGACTAGCGACTACAATGAGCAGTTCTTC. This translates into CASSGRTSDYNEQFF.

J is TRBJ1-4 and V is TRBV5-1; perhaps TRBD1 as D (5 bases). The V end was cut by 0 bases, the J end by 5 bases, with 8 bases between. The germline CDR1 and CDR2 sequences are SGHRS and YFSETQ. The CDR3 sequence is 14 residues long. The CDR3 sequence: CASSLAQGNEKLFF. DNA for the CDR3: TGCGCCAGCAGCTTGGCGCAGGGAAATGAAAAACTGTTTTTT. The full variable domain, completed using reference TRBV5-1 and TRBJ1-4, is KAGVTQTPRYLIKTRGQQVTLSCSPISGHRSVSWYQQTPGQGLQFLFEYFSETQRNKGNFPGRFSGRQFSNSRSEMNVSTLELGDSALYLCASSLAQGNEKLFFGSGTQLSVL.

This rearrangement joins TRBV30 to TRBJ1-6; D gene uncertain. V was clipped by 4 bases and J by 9 bases, with 16 bases between them. Germline V lookup: CDR1 GTSNPN, CDR2 SVGIG (reference sequence). The CDR3 sequence is 14 residues long. The chain's CDR3 is CAWTRLSAPSPLHF. CDR3 nucleotide sequence: TGTGCCTGGACGCGGCTGTCAGCACCTTCACCCCTCCACTTT.

The rearrangement links TRBV10-3 to TRBJ2-3; 8 bases align to TRBD2. In germline, CDR1 is ENHRY, CDR2 SYGVKD. This CDR3 region has 17 residues. Trimming cost V 4 bases and J 3 bases; bases outside gene matches: 12. The CDR3 loop is CAISGTSGLGETDTQYF. The CDR3 nucleotides read TGTGCCATCAGTGGGACCTCGGGACTAGGAGAGACAGATACGCAGTATTTT.

Concerning this clone itself: Other nucleotide sequences in the sample specify the same CDR3. This chain's CDR3 is CATSDPRTSGETQYF. The CDR3 DNA is TGTGCCACCAGTGATCCGCGGACTAGCGGGGAGACCCAGTACTTC. The chain links TRBV24-1 to TRBJ2-5, with 11 bases aligning to TRBD2. The germline V gene encodes CDR1 KGHDR and CDR2 SFDVKD. The CDR3 is 15 amino acids. Unmatched junction bases numbered 4, after V lost 3 bases and J lost 5 bases.

This clone has only a few counts. The chain is built from TRBV5-8 and TRBJ2-4; 8 bases map to TRBD1. This CDR3 spans 16 amino acids. Trimming at V came to 4 bases and at J to 5 bases, leaving 11 bases not matched to a gene. Per germline, CDR1 SGHTS and CDR2 YDEGEE. The CDR3 loop is CASSIGTGEGQNIQYF. CDR3 coding DNA: TGTGCCAGCAGCATTGGGACAGGTGAAGGCCAAAACATTCAGTACTTC. Full variable domain (remainder filled in from reference TRBV5-8 and TRBJ2-4): EAGVTQSPTHLIKTRGQQATLRCSPISGHTSVYWYQQALGLGLQFLLWYDEGEERNRGNFPPRFSGRQFPNYSSELNVNALELEDSALYLCASSIGTGEGQNIQYFGAGTRLSVL.

The chain links TRBV18 to TRBJ2-7; 9 nucleotides line up with TRBD1. The CDR3 runs to 14 residues. From germline, CDR1 is KGHSH and CDR2 LQKENI. V dropped 3 bases and J dropped 5; count of bases not matched to a gene: 5. The CDR3 bases are TGTGCCAGCTCACCCGGGACAGGGAGTAACGAGCAGTACTTC. This encodes CASSPGTGSNEQYF.

This clone was detected only a few times. V and J are TRBV7-2 and TRBJ2-2; 7 bases map to TRBD2. Trimming at V came to 5 bases and at J to 4 bases, leaving 7 bases not matched to a gene. The CDR3 is 15 residues long. Germline V lookup: CDR1 SGHTA, CDR2 FQGNSA. The CDR3 coding sequence is TGTGCCAGCAGCCCCAGGGAGGGGCGCACCGGGGAGCTGTTTTTT. It translates to CASSPREGRTGELFF.